Following are 10 T cell receptor beta chains from one sample sequenced in a study of blood T cell repertoires in COVID-19. Sequencing was performed with immunoSEQ multiplex PCR; in TCRdb, only in-frame clones are kept and a portion is missing. Of a few hundred thousand clones in the sample, more than 75% were seen once. The sequenced material came from peripheral blood. These TCRs come from a woman aged 50 to 60 with acute or convalescent COVID-19.

CDR3 loop: CASSPSIAGITDTQYF. DNA of the CDR3: TGTGCCAGCAGCCCTAGTATAGCGGGGATAACAGATACGCAGTATTTT. The chain recombines TRBV7-9 with TRBJ2-3, with 8 bases matching TRBD2. V shed 5 bases, J shed 3 bases, and the junction held 10 bases outside the gene matches. Germline V gene data show CDR1 as SEHNR and CDR2 as FQNEAQ (reference sequence). CDR3 length: 16 amino acids.

This clone was counted once. The chain employs TRBV4-3 and TRBJ2-5, with D possibly being TRBD2 (5 bases). V lost 3 bases to trimming and J lost 1 base, with 9 bases between them. Germline V gene data show CDR1 as LGHNA and CDR2 as YSLEER. CDR3 length equals 14 residues. In DNA, the CDR3 is TGCGCCAGCAGCCATGGCGGGCCCCAAGAGACCCAGTACTTC. Protein product: CASSHGGPQETQYF.

The genes are TRBV2 and TRBJ1-4; D is possibly TRBD1 (5 bases). CDR1 and CDR2 (germline): SNHLY, FYNNEI. Trimming cost V 6 bases and J 5 bases, with 10 bases left between them. The CDR3 is made up of 13 amino acids. Here the CDR3 DNA reads TGTGCCAGCAGCGACAGCGGGAATGAAAAACTGTTTTTT. It encodes CASSDSGNEKLFF.

This chain links TRBV6-5 with TRBJ2-1; tentative D call: TRBD2 (5 bases). The CDR3 runs to 14 residues. The germline V gene has CDR1 MNHEY and CDR2 SVGAGI. V lost 7 bases to trimming and J lost 0 bases, with 10 bases between them. CDR3 loop: CASTDWSSYNEQFF. The CDR3 coding sequence is TGTGCCAGCACGGACTGGAGCTCCTACAATGAGCAGTTCTTC.

This sequence joins TRBV7-2 and TRBJ2-1, with 7 bases fitting TRBD2. Germline-derived CDR1 and CDR2 are SGHTA and FQGNSA. V trimming: 4 bases; J trimming: 13 bases; junction bases outside the gene matches: 4. The CDR3 covers 11 residues. This CDR3 is CASSSSGLQFF. The DNA of the CDR3 is TGTGCCAGCAGCTCTAGCGGACTTCAGTTCTTC.

The chain recombines TRBV6-5 with TRBJ1-6; no reliable D call. CDR3 size: 14 residues. Germline CDR1 reads MNHEY; CDR2 reads SVGAGI. V dropped 7 bases and J dropped 7 bases, with 14 bases sitting between them. The CDR3 sequence: CASTPLSRNSPLHF. DNA of the CDR3: TGTGCCAGCACCCCCCTAAGTCGGAATTCACCCCTCCACTTT.

The chain has TRBV5-1 and TRBJ2-7; 9 positions agree with TRBD1. CDR3 length: 15 residues. Germline CDR1 SGHRS, CDR2 YFSETQ. J gave up 6 bases and V 0 bases, and 7 bases lay outside the gene matches. This CDR3 reads CASSLDRTGVSEQYF. CDR3 sequence (DNA): TGCGCCAGCAGCTTGGATCGGACAGGGGTATCCGAGCAGTACTTC.

The chain uses TRBV18 and TRBJ1-5, with D tentatively TRBD1 (6 bases). This CDR3 is 17 amino acids long. Germline CDR1 reads KGHSH; CDR2 reads LQKENI. The V end was cut by 3 bases, the J end by 7 bases, with 22 bases between. CDR3 sequence: CASSPSMGAPPGQPQHF. CDR3 DNA sequence: TGTGCCAGCTCACCGAGCATGGGGGCTCCCCCGGGGCAGCCCCAGCATTTT.

The chain uses TRBV6-5 and TRBJ2-7; TRBD1 matches at 9 bases. V lost 6 bases to trimming and J lost 8 bases; unmatched junction nucleotides: 8. The CDR3 length is 13 residues. Looked up from germline, CDR1 is MNHEY and CDR2 is SVGAGI. The CDR3 nucleotides read TGTGCCAGCAGACCGGGACAGGGTTACAAGCAGTACTTC. It is translated as CASRPGQGYKQYF.

The chain uses TRBV27 and TRBJ2-1, with D perhaps matching TRBD2 (6 bases). The CDR3 spans 14 residues. CDR1 and CDR2 from the germline V gene are MNHEY and SMNVEV (reference sequence). V was trimmed by 5 bases and J by 7 bases, leaving 15 bases between them. The DNA of the CDR3 is TGTGCCAGCAGTCATGGGGGACTTACAAATGAGCAGTTCTTC. This codes for CASSHGGLTNEQFF.